These T cell receptor beta chains were read from a single sample in a study of T-cell reconstitution after alpha-beta-depleted transplantation in children. TCRdb analysed the PCR reads with MiXCR anew, one entry per CDR3 protein. Of about 540,000 distinct CDR3 sequences in the sample, around 16% were seen once. Sample: PBMCs from the stem cell graft donor, taken from the stem cell graft. These receptors all stem from a human donor who donated a stem cell graft to a child with acute lymphoblastic leukemia. The CDR3 runs from the conserved cysteine through the conserved F or W. D genes are given only for firm matches. Size values are once, few and many counts, or a class for expanded clones, and some rows have none.

D gene: TRBD1; V gene: TRBV24-1; clone size: .; J gene: TRBJ2-1; CDR3 protein: CATSDTDRASYNEQFF; CDR3 DNA: TGTGCCACCAGTGACACTGACAGGGCCTCCTACAATGAGCAGTTCTTC
D gene: .; V gene: TRBV7-9; clone size: few; J gene: TRBJ2-1; CDR3 protein: CASSLAVAGEQFF; CDR3 DNA: TGTGCCAGCAGCTTAGCTGTGGCCGGTGAGCAGTTCTTC
D gene: TRBD2; V gene: TRBV10-1; clone size: .; J gene: TRBJ2-1; CDR3 protein: CASGKGLAGSYNEQFF; CDR3 DNA: TGCGCCAGCGGAAAGGGACTAGCGGGATCCTACAATGAGCAGTTCTTC
D gene: TRBD2; V gene: TRBV27; clone size: .; J gene: TRBJ2-1; CDR3 protein: CASSFGGLAGGGEQFF; CDR3 DNA: TGTGCCAGCAGTTTTGGGGGACTAGCGGGAGGCGGGGAGCAGTTCTTC
D gene: .; V gene: TRBV12-3/TRBV12-4; clone size: few; J gene: TRBJ2-3; CDR3 protein: CASRGAGYTDTQYF; CDR3 DNA: TGTGCCAGCAGGGGAGCGGGCTACACAGATACGCAGTATTTT
D gene: .; V gene: TRBV5-1; clone size: .; J gene: TRBJ1-1; CDR3 protein: CASSLRRATSNTEAFF; CDR3 DNA: TGCGCCAGCAGCTTGCGCAGGGCAACGTCAAACACTGAAGCTTTCTTT
D gene: .; V gene: TRBV20-1; clone size: few; J gene: TRBJ2-7; CDR3 protein: CSARDGPPPYEQYF; CDR3 DNA: TGCAGTGCTAGAGATGGCCCTCCGCCATACGAGCAGTACTTC
D gene: .; V gene: TRBV6-5; clone size: .; J gene: TRBJ1-1; CDR3 protein: CASSYREDTEAFF; CDR3 DNA: TGTGCCAGCAGTTACCGGGAGGACACTGAAGCTTTCTTT
D gene: TRBD1; V gene: TRBV7-3; clone size: .; J gene: TRBJ1-1; CDR3 protein: CASTSPGTGDTEAFF; CDR3 DNA: TGTGCCAGCACATCACCCGGGACAGGGGACACTGAAGCTTTCTTT
D gene: .; V gene: TRBV4-1; clone size: .; J gene: TRBJ2-7; CDR3 protein: CASSHGGIYEQYF; CDR3 DNA: TGCGCCAGCAGCCACGGCGGAATCTACGAGCAGTACTTC
D gene: .; V gene: TRBV12-3/TRBV12-4; clone size: few; J gene: TRBJ1-2; CDR3 protein: CASTTSGTSGYTF; CDR3 DNA: TGTGCCAGCACCACCTCCGGGACATCCGGCTACACCTTC
D gene: .; V gene: TRBV7-9; clone size: few; J gene: TRBJ2-2; CDR3 protein: CASSYVMNTGELFF; CDR3 DNA: TGTGCCAGCAGCTATGTGATGAACACCGGGGAGCTGTTTTTT
D gene: TRBD1; V gene: TRBV5-1; clone size: .; J gene: TRBJ1-5; CDR3 protein: CASSRTGEGQPQHF; CDR3 DNA: TGCGCCAGCAGCCGAACAGGGGAGGGTCAGCCCCAGCATTTT
D gene: .; V gene: TRBV20-1; clone size: .; J gene: TRBJ2-3; CDR3 protein: CSARDWAGASTDTQYF; CDR3 DNA: TGCAGTGCTAGAGATTGGGCAGGGGCTAGCACAGATACGCAGTATTTT
D gene: .; V gene: TRBV5-1; clone size: few; J gene: TRBJ1-4; CDR3 protein: CASSFTGRWMEDEKLFF; CDR3 DNA: TGCGCCAGCAGCTTTACAGGGCGGTGGATGGAGGATGAAAAACTGTTTTTT
D gene: TRBD1; V gene: TRBV7-9; clone size: .; J gene: TRBJ1-1; CDR3 protein: CASKKDRVLEETEAFF; CDR3 DNA: TGTGCCAGCAAAAAAGACAGGGTCCTTGAGGAGACTGAAGCTTTCTTT
D gene: .; V gene: TRBV7-8; clone size: few; J gene: TRBJ2-3; CDR3 protein: CASSLVMAPDTQYF; CDR3 DNA: TGTGCCAGCAGCTTAGTGATGGCCCCTGATACGCAGTATTTT
D gene: TRBD1; V gene: TRBV5-1; clone size: .; J gene: TRBJ2-2; CDR3 protein: CASSLDPGGTGELFF; CDR3 DNA: TGCGCCAGCAGCTTGGATCCAGGGGGCACCGGGGAGCTGTTTTTT
D gene: .; V gene: TRBV10-1; clone size: few; J gene: TRBJ2-5; CDR3 protein: CASSDDYQETQYF; CDR3 DNA: TGCGCCAGCAGTGATGACTACCAAGAGACCCAGTACTTC
D gene: TRBD1; V gene: TRBV27; clone size: .; J gene: TRBJ1-1; CDR3 protein: CASSPWTGRAGEAFF; CDR3 DNA: TGTGCCAGCAGTCCCTGGACAGGGAGGGCGGGTGAAGCTTTCTTT
D gene: .; V gene: TRBV7-3; clone size: .; J gene: TRBJ2-3; CDR3 protein: CASSRSGLTEDTQYF; CDR3 DNA: TGTGCCAGCAGCCGATCGGGACTGACAGAGGATACGCAGTATTTT
D gene: .; V gene: TRBV6-6; clone size: .; J gene: TRBJ2-2; CDR3 protein: CASSRRAGELFF; CDR3 DNA: TGTGCCAGCAGCCGAAGGGCCGGGGAGCTGTTTTTT
D gene: .; V gene: TRBV7-3; clone size: few; J gene: TRBJ2-1; CDR3 protein: CASSLTGGWRDEQFF; CDR3 DNA: TGTGCCAGCAGCTTAACAGGGGGGTGGAGGGATGAGCAGTTCTTC
D gene: .; V gene: TRBV15; clone size: few; J gene: TRBJ2-7; CDR3 protein: CATSQWNTNYEQYF; CDR3 DNA: TGTGCCACCAGCCAATGGAACACCAACTACGAGCAGTACTTC
D gene: .; V gene: TRBV5-1; clone size: few; J gene: TRBJ1-1; CDR3 protein: CASSLQSGTEAFF; CDR3 DNA: TGCGCCAGCAGCTTGCAAAGTGGCACTGAAGCTTTCTTT
D gene: .; V gene: TRBV7-3; clone size: .; J gene: TRBJ2-1; CDR3 protein: CASSTLDRYNEQFF; CDR3 DNA: TGTGCCAGCAGTACCCTTGACCGGTACAATGAGCAGTTCTTC
D gene: TRBD1; V gene: TRBV10-3; clone size: .; J gene: TRBJ1-5; CDR3 protein: CAISNGQEANQPQHF; CDR3 DNA: TGTGCCATCAGCAACGGACAGGAGGCCAATCAGCCCCAGCATTTT
D gene: .; V gene: TRBV5-1; clone size: few; J gene: TRBJ2-1; CDR3 protein: CASSGIGNEQFF; CDR3 DNA: TGCGCCAGCAGCGGAATAGGCAATGAGCAGTTCTTC
D gene: .; V gene: TRBV20-1; clone size: many; J gene: TRBJ1-2; CDR3 protein: CSATRQAYYGYTF; CDR3 DNA: TGCAGTGCGACCCGACAGGCGTACTATGGCTACACCTTC
D gene: .; V gene: TRBV9; clone size: many; J gene: TRBJ2-7; CDR3 protein: CASSPGGSSYEQYF; CDR3 DNA: TGTGCCAGCAGCCCGGGCGGAAGCTCCTACGAGCAGTACTTC
D gene: TRBD2; V gene: TRBV9; clone size: many; J gene: TRBJ2-1; CDR3 protein: CASSVGTSAYNEQFF; CDR3 DNA: TGTGCCAGCAGCGTAGGGACTAGCGCCTACAATGAGCAGTTCTTC
D gene: TRBD2; V gene: TRBV10-3; clone size: .; J gene: TRBJ2-1; CDR3 protein: CAISEYPGLAEDNEQFF; CDR3 DNA: TGTGCCATCAGTGAGTATCCGGGACTAGCGGAAGACAATGAGCAGTTCTTC
D gene: .; V gene: TRBV20-1; clone size: many; J gene: TRBJ1-1; CDR3 protein: CSANTLNSEWNTEAFF; CDR3 DNA: TGCAGTGCCAATACCCTCAACTCCGAGTGGAACACTGAAGCTTTCTTT
D gene: .; V gene: TRBV29-1; clone size: once; J gene: TRBJ2-5; CDR3 protein: CSAPTTGQETQYF; CDR3 DNA: TGCAGCGCACCTACAACAGGGCAGGAGACCCAGTACTTC
D gene: .; V gene: TRBV3-1; clone size: few; J gene: TRBJ1-1; CDR3 protein: CASSSVRRGLRTEAFF; CDR3 DNA: TGTGCCAGCAGCTCAGTTCGACGGGGTTTGAGGACTGAAGCTTTCTTT
D gene: TRBD1; V gene: TRBV2; clone size: .; J gene: TRBJ1-1; CDR3 protein: CASSGFGRQGAYTEAFF; CDR3 DNA: TGTGCCAGCAGTGGTTTCGGGAGACAGGGGGCATACACTGAAGCTTTCTTT
D gene: .; V gene: TRBV15; clone size: .; J gene: TRBJ2-3; CDR3 protein: CATSRSGTRTDTQYF; CDR3 DNA: TGTGCCACCAGCAGATCCGGGACCCGCACAGATACGCAGTATTTT
D gene: .; V gene: TRBV27; clone size: .; J gene: TRBJ1-2; CDR3 protein: CASSPGQHYGYTF; CDR3 DNA: TGTGCCAGCAGTCCCGGACAGCACTATGGCTACACCTTC
D gene: TRBD1; V gene: TRBV24-1; clone size: few; J gene: TRBJ2-3; CDR3 protein: CATSDWNRGRADTQYF; CDR3 DNA: TGTGCCACCAGTGATTGGAACAGGGGGCGGGCAGATACGCAGTATTTT
D gene: TRBD1; V gene: TRBV5-1; clone size: .; J gene: TRBJ2-1; CDR3 protein: CASSPWGTGSYNEQFF; CDR3 DNA: TGCGCCAGCAGCCCCTGGGGGACAGGGAGCTACAATGAGCAGTTCTTC
D gene: .; V gene: TRBV18; clone size: .; J gene: TRBJ2-1; CDR3 protein: CASSPQGSKGNEQFF; CDR3 DNA: TGTGCCAGCTCACCCCAGGGATCAAAGGGGAATGAGCAGTTCTTC
D gene: .; V gene: TRBV29-1; clone size: few; J gene: TRBJ2-4; CDR3 protein: CSGRSGVKNIQYF; CDR3 DNA: TGCAGCGGGCGATCAGGGGTTAAAAACATTCAGTACTTC
D gene: TRBD2; V gene: TRBV12-3/TRBV12-4; clone size: .; J gene: TRBJ2-5; CDR3 protein: CASSLETGGPKETQYF; CDR3 DNA: TGTGCCAGCAGTTTAGAAACGGGAGGGCCGAAAGAGACCCAGTACTTC
D gene: .; V gene: TRBV27; clone size: few; J gene: TRBJ2-7; CDR3 protein: CATANGQRYEQYF; CDR3 DNA: TGTGCCACCGCAAACGGACAGAGGTACGAGCAGTACTTC
D gene: TRBD2; V gene: TRBV3-1; clone size: .; J gene: TRBJ2-7; CDR3 protein: CASSPGTSLYYEQYF; CDR3 DNA: TGTGCCAGCAGCCCAGGGACTAGCCTTTACTACGAGCAGTACTTC
D gene: .; V gene: TRBV15; clone size: few; J gene: TRBJ1-4; CDR3 protein: CATSRDPTTNEKLFF; CDR3 DNA: TGTGCCACCAGCAGAGATCCGACAACTAATGAAAAACTGTTTTTT
D gene: .; V gene: TRBV29-1; clone size: few; J gene: TRBJ2-1; CDR3 protein: CSGRRESEQFF; CDR3 DNA: TGCAGCGGTAGGCGGGAAAGTGAGCAGTTCTTC
D gene: TRBD1; V gene: TRBV19; clone size: few; J gene: TRBJ2-7; CDR3 protein: CASSKQGAYEQYF; CDR3 DNA: TGTGCCAGTAGCAAACAGGGGGCCTACGAGCAGTACTTC
D gene: .; V gene: TRBV6-1; clone size: few; J gene: TRBJ2-1; CDR3 protein: CASRQLVPSYNEQFF; CDR3 DNA: TGTGCCAGCAGACAACTAGTCCCCTCCTACAATGAGCAGTTCTTC
D gene: TRBD1; V gene: TRBV12-3/TRBV12-4; clone size: many; J gene: TRBJ2-1; CDR3 protein: CASSTTGGLNEQFF; CDR3 DNA: TGTGCCAGCAGTACAACAGGGGGCTTAAATGAGCAGTTCTTC
D gene: TRBD2; V gene: TRBV20-1; clone size: .; J gene: TRBJ2-7; CDR3 protein: CSASAGLAALYEQYF; CDR3 DNA: TGCAGTGCTAGCGCGGGACTAGCGGCCCTCTACGAGCAGTACTTC
D gene: .; V gene: TRBV6-5; clone size: .; J gene: TRBJ2-1; CDR3 protein: CASSYGGPNNEQFF; CDR3 DNA: TGTGCCAGCAGTTACGGTGGCCCAAACAATGAGCAGTTCTTC
D gene: TRBD2; V gene: TRBV18; clone size: few; J gene: TRBJ2-3; CDR3 protein: CASSPNIAGGPDTQYF; CDR3 DNA: TGTGCCAGCTCACCGAACATAGCGGGAGGGCCAGATACGCAGTATTTT